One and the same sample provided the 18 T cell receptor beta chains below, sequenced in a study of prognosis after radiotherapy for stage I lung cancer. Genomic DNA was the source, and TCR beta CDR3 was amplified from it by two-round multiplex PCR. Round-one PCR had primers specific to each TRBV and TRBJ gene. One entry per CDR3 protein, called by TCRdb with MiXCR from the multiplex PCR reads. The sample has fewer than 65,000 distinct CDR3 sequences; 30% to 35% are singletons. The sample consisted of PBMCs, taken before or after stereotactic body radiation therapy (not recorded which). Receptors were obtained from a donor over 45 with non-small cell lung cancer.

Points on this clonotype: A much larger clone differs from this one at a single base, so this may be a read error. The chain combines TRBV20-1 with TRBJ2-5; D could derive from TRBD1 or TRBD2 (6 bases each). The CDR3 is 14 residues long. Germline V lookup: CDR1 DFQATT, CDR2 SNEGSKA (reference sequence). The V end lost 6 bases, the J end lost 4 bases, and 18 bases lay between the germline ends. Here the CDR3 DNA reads TGCAGTGCCCGATGGAGGGGGACGGGAGAGACCCAGTACTTC. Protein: CSARWRGTGETQYF.

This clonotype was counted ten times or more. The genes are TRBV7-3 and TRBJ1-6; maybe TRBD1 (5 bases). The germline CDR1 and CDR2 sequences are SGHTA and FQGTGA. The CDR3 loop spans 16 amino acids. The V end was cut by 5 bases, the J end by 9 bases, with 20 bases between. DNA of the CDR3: TGTGCCAGCAGCCTACTTCCCCAGGGTGGGGGTTCACCCCTCCACTTT. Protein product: CASSLLPQGGGSPLHF.

CDR3 sequence (DNA): TGTGCCAGCAGTAGGGTTCAGGGAGCAGAGACCCAGTACTTC. Translation: CASSRVQGAETQYF. The V and J genes are TRBV5-5 and TRBJ2-5; D tentatively fits TRBD1 or TRBD2 (5 bases each). V lost 5 bases and J 4 bases, leaving 15 bases between the germline ends. This CDR3 has 14 residues. CDR1 is SGHKS, CDR2 YYEKEE, per germline (reference sequence).

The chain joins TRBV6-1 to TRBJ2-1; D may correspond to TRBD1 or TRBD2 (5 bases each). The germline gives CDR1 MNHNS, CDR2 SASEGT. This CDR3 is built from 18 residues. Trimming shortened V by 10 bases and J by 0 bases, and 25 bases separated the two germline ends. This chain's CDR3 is CATFWGSPYTPSYNEQFF. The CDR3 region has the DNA TGTGCCACCTTCTGGGGGTCTCCTTATACCCCCTCCTACAATGAGCAGTTCTTC.

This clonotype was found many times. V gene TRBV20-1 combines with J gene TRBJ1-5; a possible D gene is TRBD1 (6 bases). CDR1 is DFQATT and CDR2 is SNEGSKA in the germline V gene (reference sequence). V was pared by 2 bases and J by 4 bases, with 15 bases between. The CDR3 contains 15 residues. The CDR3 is CSARRPGTSNQPQHF. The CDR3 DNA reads TGCAGTGCTAGAAGGCCCGGGACATCAAATCAGCCCCAGCATTTT.

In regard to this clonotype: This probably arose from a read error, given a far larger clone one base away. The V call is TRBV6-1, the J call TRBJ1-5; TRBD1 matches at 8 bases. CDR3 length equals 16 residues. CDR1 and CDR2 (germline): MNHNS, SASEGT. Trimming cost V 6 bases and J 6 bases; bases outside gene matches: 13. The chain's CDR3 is CASSPAPGQDGQPQHF. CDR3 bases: TGTGCCAGCAGCCCAGCCCCGGGACAGGATGGTCAGCCCCAGCATTTT.

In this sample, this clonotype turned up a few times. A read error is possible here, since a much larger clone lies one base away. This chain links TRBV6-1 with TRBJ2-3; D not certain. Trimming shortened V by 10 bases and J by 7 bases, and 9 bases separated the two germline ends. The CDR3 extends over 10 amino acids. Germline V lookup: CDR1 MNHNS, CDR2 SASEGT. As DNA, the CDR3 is TGTGCCACCCGTTGGTATACGCAGTATTTT. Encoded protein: CATRWYTQYF.

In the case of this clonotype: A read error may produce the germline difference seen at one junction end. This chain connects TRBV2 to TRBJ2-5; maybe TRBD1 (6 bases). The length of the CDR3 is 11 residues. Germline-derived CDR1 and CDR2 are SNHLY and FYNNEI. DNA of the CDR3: TGTGCCAGCAGTGAAGCGGTACAGGGCCCTTTC. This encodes CASSEAVQGPF.

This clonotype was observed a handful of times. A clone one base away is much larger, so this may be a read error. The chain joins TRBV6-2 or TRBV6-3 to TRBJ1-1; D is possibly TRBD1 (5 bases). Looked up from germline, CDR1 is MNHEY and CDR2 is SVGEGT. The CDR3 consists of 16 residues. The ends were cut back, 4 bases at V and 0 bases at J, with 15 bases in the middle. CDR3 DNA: TGTGCCAGCAGTTTTCGGACCGGGACTTTGAACACTGAAGCTTTCTTT. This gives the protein CASSFRTGTLNTEAFF.

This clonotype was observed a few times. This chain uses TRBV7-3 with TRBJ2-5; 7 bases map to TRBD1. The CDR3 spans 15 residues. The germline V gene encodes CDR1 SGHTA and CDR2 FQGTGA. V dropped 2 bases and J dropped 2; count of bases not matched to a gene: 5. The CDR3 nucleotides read TGTGCCAGCAGCTTAGGATCAGGGGGACAAGAGACCCAGTACTTC. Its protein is CASSLGSGGQETQYF.

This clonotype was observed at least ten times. This CDR3 is CASSLSGRVSDTQYF. CDR3 DNA sequence: TGCGCCAGCAGCTTATCAGGGAGGGTATCAGATACGCAGTATTTT. The chain links TRBV5-1 to TRBJ2-3; TRBD2 agrees at 7 bases. Trimming took 2 bases from V and 4 from J; bases not matched to a gene: 7. There are 15 residues in the CDR3. The V gene's germline CDR1 is SGHRS and CDR2 YFSETQ.

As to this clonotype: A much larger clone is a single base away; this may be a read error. CDR3 DNA sequence: TGTGCCAGCAGTTACTCGAAGGGGACAGGGGAAGAGACCCAGTACTTC. Translated, it gives CASSYSKGTGEETQYF. The genes are TRBV6-5 and TRBJ2-5, with 10 bases matching TRBD1. CDR1 and CDR2 from the germline V gene are MNHEY and SVGAGI. V shed 0 bases and J 3 bases; nucleotides not matched to a gene: 4. The CDR3 consists of 16 residues.

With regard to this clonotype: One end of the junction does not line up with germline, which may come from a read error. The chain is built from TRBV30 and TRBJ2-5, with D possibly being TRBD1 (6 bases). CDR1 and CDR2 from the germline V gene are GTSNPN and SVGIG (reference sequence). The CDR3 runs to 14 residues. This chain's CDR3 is CAWKGGRVGETKYF. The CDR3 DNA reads TGTGCCTGGAAAGGGGGACGGGTAGGAGAGACCAAGTACTTC.

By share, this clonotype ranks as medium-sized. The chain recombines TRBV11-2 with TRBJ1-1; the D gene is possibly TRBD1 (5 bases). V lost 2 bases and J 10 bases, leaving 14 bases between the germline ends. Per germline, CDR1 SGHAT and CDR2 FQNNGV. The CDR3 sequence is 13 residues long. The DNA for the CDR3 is TGTGCCAGCAGCTTAAGGGGATCCCCGACAGCTTTCTTT. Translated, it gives CASSLRGSPTAFF.

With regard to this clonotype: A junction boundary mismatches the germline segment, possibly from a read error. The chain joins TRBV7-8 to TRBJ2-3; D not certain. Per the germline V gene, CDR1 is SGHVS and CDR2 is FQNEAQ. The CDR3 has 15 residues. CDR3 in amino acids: CARSLLDLTTDTQYF. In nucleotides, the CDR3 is TGTGCCAGAAGCTTATTGGACCTAACCACAGATACGCAGTATTTT.

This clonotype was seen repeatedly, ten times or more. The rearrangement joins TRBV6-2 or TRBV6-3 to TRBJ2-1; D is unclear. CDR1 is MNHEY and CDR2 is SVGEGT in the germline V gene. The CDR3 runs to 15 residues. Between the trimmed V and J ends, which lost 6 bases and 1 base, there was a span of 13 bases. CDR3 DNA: TGTGCCAGCAGAGTACTCCCCCAATCCTACAATGAGCAGTTCTTC. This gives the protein CASRVLPQSYNEQFF.

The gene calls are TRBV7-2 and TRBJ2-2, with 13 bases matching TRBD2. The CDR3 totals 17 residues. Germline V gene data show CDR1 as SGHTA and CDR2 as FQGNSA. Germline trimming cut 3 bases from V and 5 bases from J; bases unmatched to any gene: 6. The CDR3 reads CASSFSGTSGTTGELFF. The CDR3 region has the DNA TGTGCCAGCAGCTTTTCTGGGACTAGCGGGACGACCGGGGAGCTGTTTTTT.

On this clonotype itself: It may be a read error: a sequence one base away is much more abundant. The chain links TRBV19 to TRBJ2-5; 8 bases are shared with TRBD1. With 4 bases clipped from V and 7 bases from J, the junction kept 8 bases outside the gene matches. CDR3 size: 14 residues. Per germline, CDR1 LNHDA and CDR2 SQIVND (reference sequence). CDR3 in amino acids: CASSKRTGLVTQYF. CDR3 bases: TGTGCCAGTAGTAAAAGGACAGGGCTAGTGACCCAGTACTTC.